This record looks at one TCR beta chain sequence and its context. The data belong to a study of blood T cell repertoires in COVID-19. Across the study: Samples came from the United States, Italy and Spain, spanning acute and convalescent COVID-19. Sample material is recorded as cDNA or gDNA derived from T cells, B-cell-depleted T cells, or PBMCs.

Trimming shortened V by 0 bases and J by 9 bases, and 9 bases separated the two germline ends. This CDR3 has 14 amino acids. CDR1 and CDR2 from the germline V gene are MNHNY and SVGAGI (reference sequence). How the authors handled the data: Estimation of nucleated cell counts was performed using reference gene primer amplification. Data came from immunoSEQ multiplex PCR; TCRdb stores just in-frame clones and leaves some out. V, J and clone size are taken as reported in that table, and D and trimming were inferred from the DNA itself. Of hundreds of thousands of clones in the sample, roughly 90% were seen once.

This chain joins TRBV6-6 and TRBJ1-6, with D hard to call. The clonotype comes from a woman aged 30 to 39 with active or convalescent COVID-19. The sample comprised peripheral blood. CDR3 region: CASSYSTEGSPLHF. The CDR3 region has the DNA TGTGCCAGCAGTTACTCGACTGAGGGTTCACCCCTCCACTTT.